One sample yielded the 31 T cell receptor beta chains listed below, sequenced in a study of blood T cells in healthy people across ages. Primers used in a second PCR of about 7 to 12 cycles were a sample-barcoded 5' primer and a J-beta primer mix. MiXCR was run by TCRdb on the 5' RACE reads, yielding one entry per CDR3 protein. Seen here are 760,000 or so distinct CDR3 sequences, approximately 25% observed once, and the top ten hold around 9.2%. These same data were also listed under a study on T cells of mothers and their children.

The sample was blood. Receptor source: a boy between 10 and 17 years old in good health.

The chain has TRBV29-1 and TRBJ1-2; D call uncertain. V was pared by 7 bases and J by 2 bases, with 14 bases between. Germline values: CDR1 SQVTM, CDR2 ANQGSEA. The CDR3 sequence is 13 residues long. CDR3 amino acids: CSAAGKRNYGYTF. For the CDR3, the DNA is TGCAGCGCAGCTGGGAAACGGAACTATGGCTACACCTTC.

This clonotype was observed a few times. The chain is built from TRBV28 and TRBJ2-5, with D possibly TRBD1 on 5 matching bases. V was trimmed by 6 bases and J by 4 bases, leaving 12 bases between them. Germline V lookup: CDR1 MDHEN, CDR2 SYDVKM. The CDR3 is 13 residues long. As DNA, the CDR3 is TGTGCCAGCAGCCACCAGGGTCCAGAGACCCAGTACTTC. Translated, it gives CASSHQGPETQYF. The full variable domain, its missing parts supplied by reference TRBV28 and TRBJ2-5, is DVKVTQSSRYLVKRTGEKVFLECVQDMDHENMFWYRQDPGLGLRLIYFSYDVKMKEKGDIPEGYSVSREKKERFSLILESASTNQTSMYLCASSHQGPETQYFGPGTRLLVL.

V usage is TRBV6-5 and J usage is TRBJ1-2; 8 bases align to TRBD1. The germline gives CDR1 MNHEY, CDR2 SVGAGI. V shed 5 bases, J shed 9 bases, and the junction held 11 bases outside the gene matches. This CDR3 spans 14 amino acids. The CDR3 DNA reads TGTGCCAGCAGTCCACGGACAGGGAGTCTGAGCTACACCTTC. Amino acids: CASSPRTGSLSYTF.

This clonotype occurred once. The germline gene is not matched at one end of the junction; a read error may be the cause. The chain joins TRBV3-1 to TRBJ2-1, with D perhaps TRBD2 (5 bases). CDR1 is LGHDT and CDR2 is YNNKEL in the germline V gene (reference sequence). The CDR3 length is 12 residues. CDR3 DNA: TGTGCAAGCAGCCAAGAGGGAATCGTCCAGTTCTTC. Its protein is CASSQEGIVQFF.

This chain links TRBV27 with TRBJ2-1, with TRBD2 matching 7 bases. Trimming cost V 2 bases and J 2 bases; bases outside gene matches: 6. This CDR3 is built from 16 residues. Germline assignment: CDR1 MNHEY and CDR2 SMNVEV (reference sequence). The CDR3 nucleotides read TGTGCCAGCAGTTTAATTGCGGGAGCGCCCTACAATGAGCAGTTCTTC. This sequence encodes CASSLIAGAPYNEQFF.

CDR3 residues: CASSLDGGQGNQPQHF. The CDR3 nucleotides read TGCGCCAGCAGCTTGGACGGGGGGCAAGGCAATCAGCCCCAGCATTTT. This chain uses TRBV5-1 with TRBJ1-5, with D tentatively TRBD1 (6 bases). The CDR3 has 16 amino acids. The V gene lost 0 bases and the J gene lost 2 bases, with 12 bases spanning the gap. The V gene's germline CDR1 is SGHRS and CDR2 YFSETQ.

The CDR3 protein is CASSQDGDRTVGRAFF. The CDR3 region has the DNA TGCGCCAGCAGCCAAGATGGGGACCGAACCGTCGGGCGAGCTTTCTTT. The chain recombines TRBV4-1 with TRBJ1-1; perhaps TRBD1 as D (5 bases). V lost 0 bases, J lost 10 bases, and 21 bases lay in between. The CDR3 sequence is 16 residues long. Germline V gives CDR1 MGHRA, CDR2 YSYEKL.

CDR3: CASSRLRGGLETQYF. As DNA, the CDR3 is TGTGCCAGCAGCCGGTTGAGGGGGGGCCTAGAGACCCAGTACTTC. The J gene is TRBJ2-5, the V gene TRBV11-1, with a weak D call TRBD2 (7 bases). Germline V gene sequence: CDR1 SGHAT, CDR2 FQDESV (reference sequence). Trimming took off 5 bases at V and 4 bases at J, with 17 bases between the two ends. The CDR3 is 15 residues long. The full variable domain, completed using reference TRBV11-1 and TRBJ2-5, is EAEVAQSPRYKITEKSQAVAFWCDPISGHATLYWYRQILGQGPELLVQFQDESVVDDSQLPKDRFSAERLKGVDSTLKIQPAELGDSAMYLCASSRLRGGLETQYFGPGTRLLVL.

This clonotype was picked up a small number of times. CDR3 bases: TGTGCCAGCACCCGACTAGCGGGAGGAGAGACCCAGTACTTC. Residues: CASTRLAGGETQYF. J is TRBJ2-5 and V is TRBV2, with 13 bases fitting TRBD2. The trim removed 7 bases at V and 4 bases at J, leaving 3 bases unmatched. CDR1 SNHLY and CDR2 FYNNEI come from the germline V gene. There are 14 residues in the CDR3.

CDR3 in DNA: TGCGCCAGCGGTACCGGGACCAACCAGGCGAACACTGAAGCTTTCTTT. It yields the protein CASGTGTNQANTEAFF. The chain has TRBV5-1 and TRBJ1-1, with TRBD1 as a possible D gene (5 bases). The CDR3 sequence is 16 residues long. Trimming removed 7 bases from V and 1 base from J, with 20 bases in between. CDR1 SGHRS and CDR2 YFSETQ come from the germline V gene.

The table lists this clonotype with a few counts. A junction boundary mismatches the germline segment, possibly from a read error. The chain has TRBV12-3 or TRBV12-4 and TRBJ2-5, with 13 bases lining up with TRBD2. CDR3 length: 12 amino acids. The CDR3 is CASSSPTSGRVF. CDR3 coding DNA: TGTGCCAGCAGTTCCCCCACTAGCGGGAGGGTCTTC.

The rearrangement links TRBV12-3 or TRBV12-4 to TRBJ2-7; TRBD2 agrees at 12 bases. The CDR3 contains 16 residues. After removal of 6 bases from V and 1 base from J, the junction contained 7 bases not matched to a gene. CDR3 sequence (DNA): TGTGCCAGCAGACCGACTAGCGGGGGACCTTCCTACGAGCAGTACTTC. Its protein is CASRPTSGGPSYEQYF.

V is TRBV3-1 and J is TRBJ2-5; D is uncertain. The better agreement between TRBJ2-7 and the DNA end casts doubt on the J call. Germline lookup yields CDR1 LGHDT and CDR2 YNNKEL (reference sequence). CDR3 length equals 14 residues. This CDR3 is CASSQGSFSYEQYF. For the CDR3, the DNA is TGTGCCAGCAGCCAAGGTAGTTTCTCCTACGAGCAGTACTTC.

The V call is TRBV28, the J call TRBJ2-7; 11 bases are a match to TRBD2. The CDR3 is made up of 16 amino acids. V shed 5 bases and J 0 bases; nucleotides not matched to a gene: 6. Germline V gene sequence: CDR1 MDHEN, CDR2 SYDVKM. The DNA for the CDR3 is TGTGCCAGCAGTGCGGGGGGGACTAGCGGCTCCTACGAGCAGTACTTC. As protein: CASSAGGTSGSYEQYF.

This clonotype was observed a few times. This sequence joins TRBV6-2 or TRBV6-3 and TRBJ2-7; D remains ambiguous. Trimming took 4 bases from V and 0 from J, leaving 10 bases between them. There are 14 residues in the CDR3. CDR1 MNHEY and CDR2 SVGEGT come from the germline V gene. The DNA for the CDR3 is TGTGCCAGCAGTTCGACCTGTAGCTCCTACGAGCAGTACTTC. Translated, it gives CASSSTCSSYEQYF.

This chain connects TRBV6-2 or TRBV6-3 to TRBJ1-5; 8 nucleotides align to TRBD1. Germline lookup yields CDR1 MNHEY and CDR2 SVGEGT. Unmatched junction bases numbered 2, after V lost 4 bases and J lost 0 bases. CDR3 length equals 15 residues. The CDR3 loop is CASSWTGNSNQPQHF. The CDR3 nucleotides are TGTGCCAGCAGTTGGACAGGGAATAGCAATCAGCCCCAGCATTTT.

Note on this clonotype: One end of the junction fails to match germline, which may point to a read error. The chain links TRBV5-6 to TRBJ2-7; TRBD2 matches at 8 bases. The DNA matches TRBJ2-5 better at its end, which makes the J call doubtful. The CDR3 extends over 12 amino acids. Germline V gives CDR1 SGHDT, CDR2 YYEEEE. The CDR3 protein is CVSSPGGETQYF. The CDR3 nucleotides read TGTGTCAGCAGCCCGGGAGGGGAGACCCAGTACTTC.

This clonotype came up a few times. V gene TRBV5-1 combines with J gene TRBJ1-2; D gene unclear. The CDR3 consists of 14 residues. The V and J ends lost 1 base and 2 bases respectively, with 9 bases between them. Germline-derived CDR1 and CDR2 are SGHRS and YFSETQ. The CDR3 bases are TGCGCCAGCAGCTTGCTCCCCGTCAACTATGGCTACACCTTC. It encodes CASSLLPVNYGYTF.

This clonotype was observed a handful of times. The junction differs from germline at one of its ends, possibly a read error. The CDR3 protein is CASRPGTETSGDRF. The DNA for the CDR3 is TGTGCCAGCAGGCCCGGGACAGAGACTAGCGGCGACAGGTTC. The V and J genes are TRBV6-5 and TRBJ2-7, with 9 bases aligning to TRBD2. This CDR3 comprises 14 residues. CDR1 is MNHEY and CDR2 is SVGAGI in the germline V gene.

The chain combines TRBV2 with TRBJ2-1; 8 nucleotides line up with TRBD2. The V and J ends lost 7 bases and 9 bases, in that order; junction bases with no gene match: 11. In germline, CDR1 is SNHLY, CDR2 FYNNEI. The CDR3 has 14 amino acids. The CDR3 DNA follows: TGTGCCAGCACTAAAGACTCGGGAGGGCTTGAGCAGTTCTTC. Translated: CASTKDSGGLEQFF.

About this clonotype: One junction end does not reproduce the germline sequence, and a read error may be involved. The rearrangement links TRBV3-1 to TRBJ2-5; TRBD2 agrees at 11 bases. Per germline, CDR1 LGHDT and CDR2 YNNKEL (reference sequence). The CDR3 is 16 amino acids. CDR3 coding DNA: TGTGCCATCAGCCGGTTGACTAGCGGGGTACAAGAGACCCAGTACTTC. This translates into CAISRLTSGVQETQYF.

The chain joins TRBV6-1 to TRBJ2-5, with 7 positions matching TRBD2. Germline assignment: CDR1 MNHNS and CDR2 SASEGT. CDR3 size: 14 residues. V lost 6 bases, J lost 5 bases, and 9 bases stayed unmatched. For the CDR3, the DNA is TGTGCCAGCAGAGCGGGACTCCACGCGGAGACCCAGTACTTC. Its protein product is CASRAGLHAETQYF.

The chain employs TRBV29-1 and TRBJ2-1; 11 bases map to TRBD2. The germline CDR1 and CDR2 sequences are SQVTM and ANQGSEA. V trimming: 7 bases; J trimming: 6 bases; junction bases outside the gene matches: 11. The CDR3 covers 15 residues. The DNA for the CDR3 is TGCAGCGGATTATTTAGCGGGAGGGAAAGCAATGAGCAGTTCTTC. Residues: CSGLFSGRESNEQFF.

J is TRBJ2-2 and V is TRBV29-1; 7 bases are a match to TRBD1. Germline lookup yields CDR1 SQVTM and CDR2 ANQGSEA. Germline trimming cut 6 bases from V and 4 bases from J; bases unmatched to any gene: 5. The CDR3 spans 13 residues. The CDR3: CSVPWDSTGELFF. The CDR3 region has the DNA TGCAGCGTCCCATGGGACAGCACCGGGGAGCTGTTTTTT.

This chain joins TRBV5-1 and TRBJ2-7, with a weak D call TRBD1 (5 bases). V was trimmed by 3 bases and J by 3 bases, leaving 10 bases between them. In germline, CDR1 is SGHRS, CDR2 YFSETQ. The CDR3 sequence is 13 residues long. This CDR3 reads CASSSLQDYEQYF. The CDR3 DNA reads TGCGCCAGCAGCTCTTTACAGGACTACGAGCAGTACTTC.

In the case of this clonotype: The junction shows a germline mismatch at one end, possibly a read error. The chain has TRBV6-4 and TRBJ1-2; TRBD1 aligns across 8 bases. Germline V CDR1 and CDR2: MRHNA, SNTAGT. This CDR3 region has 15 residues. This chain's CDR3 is CAGSKTSGGGYGYTF. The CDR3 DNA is TGTGCCGGCAGTAAAACTTCAGGGGGCGGTTATGGCTACACCTTC.

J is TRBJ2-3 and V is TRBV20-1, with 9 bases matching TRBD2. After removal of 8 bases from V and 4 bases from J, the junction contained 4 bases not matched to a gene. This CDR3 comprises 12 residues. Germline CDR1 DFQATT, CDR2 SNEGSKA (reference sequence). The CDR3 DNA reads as TGCAGTCGGCGGGGGGGCGCAGATACGCAGTATTTT. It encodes CSRRGGADTQYF.

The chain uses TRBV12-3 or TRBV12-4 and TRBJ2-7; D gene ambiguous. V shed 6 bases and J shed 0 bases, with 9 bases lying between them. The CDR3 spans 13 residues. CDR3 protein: CASRLTDSYEQYF. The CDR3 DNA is TGTGCCAGCAGGTTAACGGACTCCTACGAGCAGTACTTC.

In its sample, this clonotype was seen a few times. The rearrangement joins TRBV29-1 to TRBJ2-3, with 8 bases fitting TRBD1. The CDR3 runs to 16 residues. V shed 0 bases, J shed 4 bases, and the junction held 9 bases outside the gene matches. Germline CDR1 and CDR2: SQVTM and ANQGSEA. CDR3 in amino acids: CSVEELWTGSADTQYF. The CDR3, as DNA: TGCAGCGTTGAAGAGTTGTGGACAGGGTCAGCAGATACGCAGTATTTT.

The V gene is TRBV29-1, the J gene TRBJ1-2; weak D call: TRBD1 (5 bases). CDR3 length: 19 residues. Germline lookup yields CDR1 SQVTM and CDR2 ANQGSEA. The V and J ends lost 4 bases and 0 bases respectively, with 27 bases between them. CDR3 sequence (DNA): TGCAGCGTTGTTGGGGTCCTCCGGGACGTCCATTCAACTAACTATGGCTACACCTTC. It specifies CSVVGVLRDVHSTNYGYTF.

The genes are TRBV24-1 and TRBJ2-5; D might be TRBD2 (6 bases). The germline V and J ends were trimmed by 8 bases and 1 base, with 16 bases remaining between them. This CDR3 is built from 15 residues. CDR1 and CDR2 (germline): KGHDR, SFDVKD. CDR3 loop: CATTGRRAVQETQYF. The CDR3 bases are TGTGCCACCACCGGTAGGAGGGCTGTCCAAGAGACCCAGTACTTC.